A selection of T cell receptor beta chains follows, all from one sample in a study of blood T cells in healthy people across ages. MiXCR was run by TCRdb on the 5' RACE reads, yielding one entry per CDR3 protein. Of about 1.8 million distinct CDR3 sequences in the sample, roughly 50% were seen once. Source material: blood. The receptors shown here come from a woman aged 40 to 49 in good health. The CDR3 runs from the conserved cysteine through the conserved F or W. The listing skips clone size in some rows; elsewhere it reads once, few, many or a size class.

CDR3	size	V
CSAARQGASYEQYF	-	TRBV29-1
CASSLRTETGAEDEQYF	few	TRBV28
CSVGPERTQYF	few	TRBV29-1
CASSASSGAQYF	few	TRBV9
CASSQTGGNADTQYF	once	TRBV7-2
CSAKGSPYNSPLHF	-	TRBV20-1
CASSYIAGQGYTF	few	TRBV6-5
CASSNLLAGGHDTQYF	-	TRBV13
CAIGPAGAEDTQYF	-	TRBV10-3
CASSPERGFYSEQYF	-	TRBV2
CASVRGGQGGEQFF	-	TRBV7-2
CASSLGEGHFTDTQYF	-	TRBV7-2
CASSVNRDTEAFF	-	TRBV6-2/TRBV6-3
CASSQKGQGNERLFF	-	TRBV4-2
CASSLYLAGGPDEQFF	-	TRBV27
CATSRPTLRDSKSYNSPLHF	-	TRBV15
CASGRRQETQYF	many	TRBV6-5
CSAKGRWTPGGKLFF	-	TRBV20-1
CASSVGGSSYNERFF	-	TRBV5-1
CSARPLAGYYNEQFF	few	TRBV20-1
CASSQAGSRAKNIQYF	-	TRBV3-1
CAGRPATGGMVHEQYF	-	TRBV28
CASSQGWGRGVQETQYF	-	TRBV4-1
CASKRQTSATSSNEQFF	-	TRBV27
CATSDPGRSYGYTF	-	TRBV24-1
CASQDADTQYF	few	TRBV2
CASSRAPGRRPTDTQYF	few	TRBV7-2
CAGSAHSGGLTDTQYF	once	TRBV4-3
CATSGAGGPDTQYF	once	TRBV24-1
CASSLVSGESYNEQFF	-	TRBV28
CASSWDSLEVQYF	-	TRBV5-1
CSVDHPGQGSNYGYTF	-	TRBV29-1
CASSVGQGNHEQYF	few	TRBV9
CATRRARAATADTQYF	-	TRBV15
CASRWGPEFSYNEQFF	-	TRBV4-1
CASSKGLASYEQYF	few	TRBV7-2
CASSLDSLTRGTDTQYF	few	TRBV7-2
CASSLRASGGAGTQYF	-	TRBV7-2
CASSQETGTGNEKLFF	-	TRBV4-2
CASSQEGGLGTEAFF	once	TRBV4-1
CASSSSTGMYAFF	-	TRBV2
CASSEGLAEQFF	-	TRBV7-9
CASSNRGAGVETQYF	-	TRBV5-6
CASSHGLRETQYF	-	TRBV3-1
CAISVGGRYNEQFF	few	TRBV10-3
CASSTSDRDRTEAFF	-	TRBV4-2
CASSSGQGLIETQYF	-	TRBV5-1
CSAFPRADYERYF	-	TRBV20-1
CASSLDRGRSTEAFF	-	TRBV5-1
CASSPAWGRDTEAFF	-	TRBV5-1
CATSRDQDRRGKLFF	-	TRBV15